A selection of T cell receptor beta chains follows, all from one sample in a study of T-cell reconstitution after alpha-beta-depleted transplantation in children. TCRdb redid the calling of the PCR reads with MiXCR, one entry per CDR3 protein. This table has about 980,000 distinct CDR3 sequences, about 29% appearing once. The sequencing here drew on PBMCs, mostly from graft donor cells, taken 360 days after TCRalphabeta/CD19-depleted stem cell transplant. All receptors derive from a boy under two years old who had a stem cell transplant for SCID, so the T cells may come from the graft donor. The CDR3 runs from the conserved cysteine through the conserved F or W. Each record gives: clone size, J gene, V gene, D gene, CDR3 protein, CDR3 DNA. A D gene is named only where the DNA matches it firmly. Not every row has a clone size; where given, it reads once, few, many or a size class.

few,TRBJ2-3,TRBV5-6,NA,CASERENTDTQYF,TGTGCCAGCGAGAGAGAGAACACAGATACGCAGTATTTT
few,TRBJ2-4,TRBV5-1,NA,CASSFQGEGNIQYF,TGCGCCAGCAGCTTTCAGGGTGAGGGGAACATTCAGTACTTC
few,TRBJ2-1,TRBV6-2/TRBV6-3,NA,CASSLGLGFGEQFF,TGTGCCAGCAGTTTGGGACTCGGATTCGGTGAGCAGTTCTTC
few,TRBJ2-7,TRBV6-5,NA,CASSYTGGEYEQYF,TGTGCCAGCAGTTACACAGGGGGGGAGTACGAGCAGTACTTC
few,TRBJ2-2,TRBV12-3/TRBV12-4,TRBD1,CASSLEGQGSGELFF,TGTGCCAGCAGTTTAGAGGGACAGGGATCCGGGGAGCTGTTTTTT
NA,TRBJ1-2,TRBV4-2,NA,CASSQEGQLNYGYTF,TGTGCCAGCAGCCAAGAAGGGCAGCTCAACTATGGCTACACCTTC
NA,TRBJ2-6,TRBV11-2,NA,CASSLEGQVAGANVLTF,TGTGCCAGCAGCTTAGAGGGACAAGTCGCTGGGGCCAACGTCCTGACTTTC
few,TRBJ1-2,TRBV12-3/TRBV12-4,NA,CASSPPGRVTTF,TGTGCCAGCAGCCCCCCCGGCCGCGTGACGACCTTC
NA,TRBJ1-1,TRBV5-5,NA,CASSLAGEGFTEAFF,TGTGCCAGCAGCTTGGCGGGGGAGGGGTTTACTGAAGCTTTCTTT
NA,TRBJ1-2,TRBV12-3/TRBV12-4,NA,CASSSWEQAQGGYTF,TGTGCCAGCAGCTCCTGGGAACAGGCCCAGGGGGGCTACACCTTC
NA,TRBJ2-1,TRBV3-1,TRBD1,CASSQAGQGAIEQFF,TGTGCCAGCAGCCAAGCGGGACAGGGGGCCATTGAGCAGTTCTTC
NA,TRBJ2-1,TRBV7-6,TRBD2,CASSLPEAGGTYNEQFF,TGTGCCAGCAGCTTACCCGAAGCGGGGGGGACCTACAATGAGCAGTTCTTC
NA,TRBJ1-3,TRBV4-1,NA,CASSRHPDENGNTIYF,TGCGCCAGCAGCCGCCACCCTGATGAGAATGGAAACACCATATATTTT
few,TRBJ2-2,TRBV25-1,TRBD1,CASSVGQGTATGELFF,TGTGCCAGCAGTGTAGGACAGGGGACGGCCACCGGGGAGCTGTTTTTT
NA,TRBJ2-7,TRBV5-1,TRBD1,CASSNGQGASEQYF,TGCGCCAGCAGCAACGGACAGGGGGCGTCCGAGCAGTACTTC
NA,TRBJ2-5,TRBV7-2,NA,CASSGHSYETQYF,TGTGCCAGCAGCGGTCATAGTTATGAGACCCAGTACTTC
NA,TRBJ2-7,TRBV20-1,TRBD2,CSARGGLVGQYEQYF,TGCAGTGCTAGGGGGGGACTAGTGGGCCAATACGAGCAGTACTTC
NA,TRBJ2-6,TRBV3-1,NA,CASSQGRLGANVLTF,TGTGCCAGCAGCCAAGGGCGTTTGGGGGCCAACGTCCTGACTTTC
NA,TRBJ2-5,TRBV29-1,NA,CSFKTPAGTQYF,TGCAGCTTCAAAACCCCTGCGGGGACCCAGTACTTC
few,TRBJ2-7,TRBV11-2,NA,CASSLWPGVKRSSYEQYF,TGTGCCAGCAGCTTATGGCCCGGCGTCAAACGTAGCTCCTACGAGCAGTACTTC
NA,TRBJ1-1,TRBV7-6,NA,CASSGFPNTEAFF,TGTGCCAGCTCGGGGTTCCCGAACACTGAAGCTTTCTTT
NA,TRBJ2-1,TRBV10-3,NA,CAISFNPESSYNEQFF,TGTGCCATCAGTTTCAACCCAGAAAGCTCCTACAATGAGCAGTTCTTC
few,TRBJ2-7,TRBV4-2,NA,CASSQDPAVAVRPYEQYF,TGTGCCAGCAGCCAAGACCCAGCCGTGGCTGTCCGCCCCTACGAGCAGTACTTC
NA,TRBJ2-2,TRBV6-1,TRBD2,CASSAGGLENTGELFF,TGTGCCAGCAGTGCCGGGGGACTAGAAAACACCGGGGAGCTGTTTTTT
many,TRBJ2-1,TRBV9,NA,CASSVGPRDNEQFF,TGTGCCAGCAGCGTAGGGCCTAGAGACAATGAGCAGTTCTTC
many,TRBJ2-3,TRBV2,TRBD2,CASTLGLAGAHTQYF,TGTGCCAGCACCCTGGGACTAGCGGGGGCACATACGCAGTATTTT
many,TRBJ2-6,TRBV15,NA,CATSHRPGSGANVLTF,TGTGCCACCAGCCACCGTCCGGGCTCTGGGGCCAACGTCCTGACTTTC
few,TRBJ2-3,TRBV6-1,TRBD1,CASKTGGPDTQYF,TGTGCCAGTAAGACAGGGGGCCCAGATACGCAGTATTTT